This note documents a single TCR beta chain sequence. These data come from a study of blood T cell repertoires in COVID-19. Study-wide context: From T cells, B-cell-depleted T cells, or PBMCs came the material, which was cDNA or gDNA.

Original analysis: How many nucleated cells were present was estimated from reference gene primer amplification. TCRdb's table, derived via immunoSEQ multiplex PCR, lists solely in-frame clones and lacks some. D and trimming come from the DNA, and the V and J calls and clone size come from that table. The table includes about 120,000 clones, about 90% detected once. Seattle patients were enrolled during active infection and followed longitudinally. Trimming took 1 base from V and 0 from J, leaving 10 bases between them. Germline CDR1 reads SGHVS; CDR2 reads FQNEAQ. This CDR3 comprises 16 residues. Material for sequencing was peripheral blood. The V call is TRBV7-8, the J call TRBJ2-1; the D is unclear. This clonotype was obtained from a woman in her sixties with COVID-19, enrolled during active disease. The CDR3 spells CASSLVYLSSYNEQFF. The CDR3 region has the DNA TGTGCCAGCAGCTTAGTGTACCTTAGCTCCTACAATGAGCAGTTCTTC.